This TCR beta chain came from a study of blood T cell repertoires in COVID-19. Whole-study context: Spain, Italy and the United States supplied samples that represented acute and convalescent COVID-19. PBMCs, B-cell-depleted T cells, or T cells were the source of the cDNA or gDNA that made up the material.

V trimming: 8 bases; J trimming: 4 bases; junction bases outside the gene matches: 7. The CDR3 runs to 13 residues. Original data processing: Reference gene primers were amplified, and this amplification served to estimate nucleated cell counts. Some clones are missing from TCRdb's copy, which holds only in-frame ones; the method was immunoSEQ multiplex PCR. That table is the source of V, J and clone size, and D and trimming were worked out from the DNA. Here the sample spans over 200,000 clones, about 85% being singletons. This chain connects TRBV12-3 or TRBV12-4 to TRBJ1-1, with TRBD1 matching 7 bases. This TCR was sampled from a woman aged 80 or older with active or convalescent COVID-19. Sequenced: peripheral blood. The CDR3 region has the DNA TGTGCCAGCTATTTGGGGACAGCCACTGAAGCTTTCTTT. Protein product: CASYLGTATEAFF.